What follows is one T cell receptor beta chain and its context. Its target is unknown. The J segment lost 2 bases and the V segment lost 0 bases, leaving 19 bases of the junction unmatched. The germline V gene has CDR1 SGDLS and CDR2 YYNGEE. This CDR3 has 20 residues. The data were taken from a study of cytomegalovirus exposure and HLA in healthy donors. Across the whole study: Earlier, almost 120 million unique TCR beta sequences were recovered from roughly 180 million T cells by an analysis.

Study-wide points: The majority of CMV-associated TCR beta chains were reported as apparently HLA-restricted in a later analysis. According to the study, approximately 150 TCR beta chains were cytomegalovirus-associated.

PCR primers comprised 60 Vbeta and 13 Jbeta primers. The assay was immunoSEQ multiplex PCR, and TCRdb's table has in-frame clones only and misses some. This sample yields 78,000 or so clones, of which roughly 84% are seen a single time; 2.4% belongs to the top ten. This chain uses TRBV9 with TRBJ2-5, with 7 bases lining up with TRBD2. The sample comprised PBMCs. The receptor was derived from a woman in her forties or fifties in good health and CMV-seronegative. The CDR3 region is CASSVAKFRIELAYQETQYF. The CDR3 DNA follows: TGTGCCAGCAGCGTAGCTAAATTCCGTATAGAACTAGCGTATCAAGAGACCCAGTACTTC.